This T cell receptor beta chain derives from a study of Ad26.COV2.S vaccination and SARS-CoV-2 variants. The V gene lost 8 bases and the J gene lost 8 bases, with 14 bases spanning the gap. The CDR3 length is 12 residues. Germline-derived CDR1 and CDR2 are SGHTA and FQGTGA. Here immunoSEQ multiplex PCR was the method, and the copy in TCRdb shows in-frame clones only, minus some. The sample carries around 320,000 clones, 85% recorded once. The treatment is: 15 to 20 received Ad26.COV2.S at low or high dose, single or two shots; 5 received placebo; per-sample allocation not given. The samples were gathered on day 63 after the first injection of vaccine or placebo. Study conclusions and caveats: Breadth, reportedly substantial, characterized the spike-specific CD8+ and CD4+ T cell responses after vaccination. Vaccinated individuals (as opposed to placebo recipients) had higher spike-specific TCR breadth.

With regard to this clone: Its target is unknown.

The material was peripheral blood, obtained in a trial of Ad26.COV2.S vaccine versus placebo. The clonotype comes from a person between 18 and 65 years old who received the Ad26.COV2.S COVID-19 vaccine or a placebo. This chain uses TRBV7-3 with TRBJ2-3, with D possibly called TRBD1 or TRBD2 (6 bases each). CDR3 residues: CASGGPTGTQYF. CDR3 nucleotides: TGTGCCAGCGGGGGGCCGACGGGTACGCAGTATTTT. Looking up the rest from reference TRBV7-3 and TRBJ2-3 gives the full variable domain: GAGVSQTPSNKVTEKGKYVELRCDPISGHTALYWYRQSLGQGPEFLIYFQGTGAADDSGLPNDRFFAVRPEGSVSTLKIQRTERGDSAVYLCASGGPTGTQYFGPGTRLTVL.